This entry is about one T cell receptor beta chain. Its antigen target is currently unknown. Base quality data are lacking; no much larger clone is found one base away. These data are taken from a study of T cell responses to AZD1222 COVID-19 vaccine (dated by TCRdb to the early 2020s). Study-wide context: TCR sequencing was performed for some 250 trial participants, of whom approximately 200 were given two doses of AZD1222 and around 26 were given two doses of MenACWY control vaccine. Trial participants were enrolled into age subgroups of 18-55, 56-69 and 70-plus years, which contained roughly 140, 27 and 60 TCR-sequenced participants, respectively. The paper as a whole reports these results and caveats: The 56-69-year group was small, and its depth increase did not reach significance, likely because of low power. Epitopes outside the regions mutated in the B.1.351 and B.1.1.7 variants were reportedly recognized by nearly half of the unique spike-specific TCRs. No day 14 peak-response samples were available, so repertoires were characterized only after the peak T cell response. Conclusions about previously exposed vaccinees are limited, since just a handful of AZD1222 recipients were seropositive for SARS-CoV-2 at baseline. Participants were mostly white British, with more females than males. The authors suggested clonal diversity may have been underestimated. A significant rise in spike-specific TCR breadth and depth was observed after two AZD1222 doses relative to day 0 and relative to MenACWY recipients. CD4 TCRs associated with the vaccine covered the entire spike protein, and the dominant responses were in regions 160-218 and 743-854.

The CDR3 spans 13 residues, from the cysteine through the phenylalanine. The only DNA kept is the CDR3, 39 bases in frame from the first base. V is clipped by 4 bases and J by 0 bases, and the sequence between their germline boundaries is 6 bases long. The germline V gene encodes CDR1 SGHRS and CDR2 YFSETQ. The CDR3 regions of human TCRbeta chains were subjected to immunosequencing. The study's own analysis went as follows. Repertoire TCRs were checked for matches against a reference library of SARS-CoV-2-specific TCRs that had been generated using the MIRA antigen-specificity platform. Breadth meant the fraction of unique TCRs that were SARS-CoV-2-associated, whereas depth meant the fraction of total T cells that were SARS-CoV-2-associated. Using the MIRA data, each spike-specific TCR was assigned both to the spike region to which the TCR was reactive and to a CD4 or CD8 class. Log10-transformed breadth and depth values were compared by one-way ANOVA with Sidak's multiple comparisons tests. TCRdb holds this immuneACCESS table with in-frame rearrangements only. Some clones are missing; in checked studies, unresolved V genes explain under half, and the rest has no known cause. V, J and clone size reflect that table, while D and trimming were determined from the DNA. Counted in this sample were about 120,000 clones; roughly 87% of them appeared once. The ten biggest clones cover around 4.5% of the sample.

The sample's time point label is to be understood as: baseline before first vaccination. The treatment or condition label here, explained by the study, means: meningococcal conjugate vaccine given as trial control. Vaccinee samples came from UK trials COV001 and COV002, including a single-blind randomized controlled phase 2/3 trial of AZD1222 (ChAdOx1 nCoV-19) in healthy adults. For TCRbeta chain sequencing, PBMC samples were collected from trial participants at day 0 and at day 28 after the second dose. This TCR derives from an adult in good health. This specimen consisted of peripheral blood, obtained on day 0 of MenACWY control vaccination. This chain is built from TRBV5-1 and TRBJ2-3; the D gene cannot be resolved reliably. The nucleotide sequence is given as TGCGCCAGCAGCCCGACCAGCACAGATACGCAGTATTTT. Its protein is CASSPTSTDTQYF.